This T cell receptor (beta chain) was retrieved from a study of blood T cell repertoires in COVID-19. Study-wide background: Sites in the United States, Italy and Spain provided acute and convalescent COVID-19 samples. The analysed material was cDNA or gDNA that came from T cells, B-cell-depleted T cells, or PBMCs.

Original handling: Amplifying reference gene primers gave estimates of nucleated cell counts. The method was immunoSEQ multiplex PCR; TCRdb's version includes in-frame clones alone and lacks a portion of them. V, J and clone size were drawn from that table, and D and trimming were deduced from the DNA. The data contain 250,000 to 350,000 clones, around 88% of them singletons. The germline V gene encodes CDR1 SGHRS and CDR2 YFSETQ. With 4 bases clipped from V and 3 bases from J, the junction kept 16 bases outside the gene matches. This CDR3 is 18 amino acids long. The receptor comes from a woman in her forties or fifties with acute or convalescent COVID-19. V and J are TRBV5-1 and TRBJ2-7, with 10 bases identical to TRBD2. The sequencing sample was made of peripheral blood. The CDR3 DNA sequence: TGCGCCAGCAGCAAAGGAACAGTAGCGGGAGGCCACAACTACGAGCAGTACTTC. Protein product: CASSKGTVAGGHNYEQYF.